Listed below are T cell receptor beta chains from one sample, sequenced in a study of CD8+ T cells in alopecia areata. The repertoire was sequenced with immunoSEQ multiplex PCR; TCRdb's copy has only in-frame clones and lacks some. The sample has 150,000 to 200,000 clones; approximately 61% are singletons. The source material was CD4+ T cells sorted from blood, sampled at week 24, from a patient treated with tofacitinib. The source is a human donor with alopecia areata. CDR3s include the opening cysteine and the closing phenylalanine or tryptophan. The D gene is left open where the match is weak. Clone size appears in some rows only: once, few, many, or a class for an expanded clone.

cdr3_aa: CAWSIGGTNEKLFF
cdr3_nt: TGTGCCTGGAGTATCGGGGGGACAAATGAAAAACTGTTTTTT
j_call: TRBJ1-4
d_call: NA
clone_size: NA
v_call: TRBV30

cdr3_aa: CAWSRLGLNTGELFF
cdr3_nt: TGTGCCTGGAGTCGACTAGGACTTAACACCGGGGAGCTGTTTTTT
j_call: TRBJ2-2
d_call: NA
clone_size: NA
v_call: TRBV30

cdr3_aa: CSAIRGDTQYF
cdr3_nt: TGCAGCGCGATCAGGGGAGATACGCAGTATTTT
j_call: TRBJ2-3
d_call: NA
clone_size: NA
v_call: TRBV29-1

cdr3_aa: CASSETGGGGYTF
cdr3_nt: TGTGCCAGCAGCGAGACAGGAGGCGGCGGCTACACCTTC
j_call: TRBJ1-2
d_call: NA
clone_size: NA
v_call: TRBV25-1

cdr3_aa: CSVGSGNTEAFF
cdr3_nt: TGCAGCGTTGGCTCAGGGAACACTGAAGCTTTCTTT
j_call: TRBJ1-1
d_call: NA
clone_size: few
v_call: TRBV29-1

cdr3_aa: CASSYTEGQPQHF
cdr3_nt: TGTGCCAGCAGCTACACGGAGGGGCAGCCCCAGCATTTT
j_call: TRBJ1-5
d_call: NA
clone_size: NA
v_call: TRBV14

cdr3_aa: CASSSRPAANEKLFF
cdr3_nt: TGTGCCAGCAGCTCAAGGCCGGCAGCTAATGAAAAACTGTTTTTT
j_call: TRBJ1-4
d_call: NA
clone_size: NA
v_call: TRBV11-2

cdr3_aa: CASSLIDLNSPLHF
cdr3_nt: TGTGCCAGCAGCTTAATAGACCTCAATTCACCCCTCCACTTT
j_call: TRBJ1-6
d_call: NA
clone_size: NA
v_call: TRBV7-9

cdr3_aa: CAWRWQNTGELFF
cdr3_nt: TGTGCCTGGAGGTGGCAGAACACCGGGGAGCTGTTTTTT
j_call: TRBJ2-2
d_call: NA
clone_size: NA
v_call: TRBV30

cdr3_aa: CASRNRGDGNQPQHF
cdr3_nt: TGTGCCAGCAGGAACAGGGGGGATGGCAATCAGCCCCAGCATTTT
j_call: TRBJ1-5
d_call: TRBD1
clone_size: medium-sized
v_call: TRBV5-6

cdr3_aa: CASSLEAHLLRGYTF
cdr3_nt: TGTGCCAGCAGCTTAGAGGCGCACCTGCTACGTGGCTACACCTTC
j_call: TRBJ1-2
d_call: NA
clone_size: NA
v_call: TRBV7-9

cdr3_aa: CASSLGLGDTQYF
cdr3_nt: TGTGCCAGCAGCCTGGGACTGGGAGATACGCAGTATTTT
j_call: TRBJ2-3
d_call: NA
clone_size: few
v_call: TRBV7-2

cdr3_aa: CASSPLAETQYF
cdr3_nt: TGTGCCAGCAGCCCCCTGGCTGAGACCCAGTACTTC
j_call: TRBJ2-5
d_call: NA
clone_size: NA
v_call: TRBV7-2

cdr3_aa: CAWSGQGNTGELFF
cdr3_nt: TGTGCCTGGAGTGGGCAGGGGAACACCGGGGAGCTGTTTTTT
j_call: TRBJ2-2
d_call: NA
clone_size: NA
v_call: TRBV30

cdr3_aa: CSVRTDTQYF
cdr3_nt: TGCAGCGTCCGCACAGATACGCAGTATTTT
j_call: TRBJ2-3
d_call: NA
clone_size: NA
v_call: TRBV29-1

cdr3_aa: CSVDGVNTGELFF
cdr3_nt: TGCAGCGTTGATGGGGTGAACACCGGGGAGCTGTTTTTT
j_call: TRBJ2-2
d_call: NA
clone_size: NA
v_call: TRBV29-1

cdr3_aa: CSANNRVYGYTF
cdr3_nt: TGCAGCGCCAACAATAGGGTCTATGGCTACACCTTC
j_call: TRBJ1-2
d_call: NA
clone_size: few
v_call: TRBV29-1

cdr3_aa: CASRYKGDRDTQYF
cdr3_nt: TGTGCCAGCAGATATAAGGGCGATAGAGATACGCAGTATTTT
j_call: TRBJ2-3
d_call: NA
clone_size: few
v_call: TRBV27

cdr3_aa: CSVRQGDRGSPLHF
cdr3_nt: TGCAGCGTGCGACAGGGGGACCGCGGTTCACCCCTCCACTTT
j_call: TRBJ1-6
d_call: TRBD1
clone_size: NA
v_call: TRBV29-1

cdr3_aa: CAGGPRGQYGYTF
cdr3_nt: TGTGCCGGGGGGCCCAGGGGTCAATATGGCTACACCTTC
j_call: TRBJ1-2
d_call: NA
clone_size: NA
v_call: TRBV30

cdr3_aa: CASTKNQDSNQPQHF
cdr3_nt: TGTGCCAGTACCAAAAACCAGGATAGCAATCAGCCCCAGCATTTT
j_call: TRBJ1-5
d_call: NA
clone_size: few
v_call: TRBV19

cdr3_aa: CASSVTRQGNEQYF
cdr3_nt: TGTGCCAGCTCTGTGACGAGACAGGGTAACGAGCAGTACTTC
j_call: TRBJ2-7
d_call: TRBD1
clone_size: NA
v_call: TRBV18

cdr3_aa: CAWSPRSSRPLHF
cdr3_nt: TGTGCCTGGAGCCCACGATCAAGTAGACCCCTCCACTTT
j_call: TRBJ1-6
d_call: NA
clone_size: NA
v_call: TRBV30

cdr3_aa: CASSTGTGSDVLTF
cdr3_nt: TGTGCCAGCAGCACCGGGACAGGGTCCGACGTCCTGACTTTC
j_call: TRBJ2-6
d_call: TRBD1
clone_size: NA
v_call: TRBV27

cdr3_aa: CASRETGGNYGYTF
cdr3_nt: TGTGCCAGCAGGGAGACAGGGGGTAACTATGGCTACACCTTC
j_call: TRBJ1-2
d_call: TRBD1
clone_size: NA
v_call: TRBV6-6

cdr3_aa: CAWSVAGQRYGYTF
cdr3_nt: TGTGCCTGGAGTGTAGCCGGGCAGAGATATGGCTACACCTTC
j_call: TRBJ1-2
d_call: NA
clone_size: NA
v_call: TRBV30

cdr3_aa: CSGWGNNEQFF
cdr3_nt: TGCAGTGGTTGGGGGAACAATGAGCAGTTCTTC
j_call: TRBJ2-1
d_call: NA
clone_size: once
v_call: TRBV20-1

cdr3_aa: CASSPQQGVNEKLFF
cdr3_nt: TGTGCCAGCAGCCCGCAACAGGGGGTAAATGAAAAACTGTTTTTT
j_call: TRBJ1-4
d_call: TRBD1
clone_size: NA
v_call: TRBV7-8

cdr3_aa: CASSLAFQGETQYF
cdr3_nt: TGCGCCAGCAGCTTGGCCTTTCAAGGAGAGACCCAGTACTTC
j_call: TRBJ2-5
d_call: NA
clone_size: NA
v_call: TRBV5-1

cdr3_aa: CSVEITYEQYF
cdr3_nt: TGCAGCGTTGAAATTACCTACGAGCAGTACTTC
j_call: TRBJ2-7
d_call: NA
clone_size: NA
v_call: TRBV29-1

cdr3_aa: CASSLGLAGGLTNEQFF
cdr3_nt: TGTGCCAGCAGCTTAGGTCTAGCGGGGGGGCTAACCAATGAGCAGTTCTTC
j_call: TRBJ2-1
d_call: TRBD2
clone_size: medium-sized
v_call: TRBV11-3

cdr3_aa: CSAPTRLEAFF
cdr3_nt: TGCAGTGCGCCGACGAGGCTTGAAGCTTTCTTT
j_call: TRBJ1-1
d_call: NA
clone_size: NA
v_call: TRBV20-1

cdr3_aa: CASSPRTAAGEKLFF
cdr3_nt: TGTGCCAGCAGCCCAAGGACAGCGGCGGGGGAAAAACTGTTTTTT
j_call: TRBJ1-4
d_call: NA
clone_size: many
v_call: TRBV7-2

cdr3_aa: CATGYGGGNQPQHF
cdr3_nt: TGTGCCACCGGATATGGTGGGGGCAATCAGCCCCAGCATTTT
j_call: TRBJ1-5
d_call: NA
clone_size: few
v_call: TRBV2

cdr3_aa: CSGGQGPIQYF
cdr3_nt: TGCAGCGGAGGACAGGGACCGATTCAGTACTTC
j_call: TRBJ2-4
d_call: TRBD1
clone_size: NA
v_call: TRBV29-1

cdr3_aa: CASDNRPMNTEAFF
cdr3_nt: TGTGCCAGTGATAACAGGCCCATGAACACTGAAGCTTTCTTT
j_call: TRBJ1-1
d_call: NA
clone_size: NA
v_call: TRBV19

cdr3_aa: CASSPGQGRTQYF
cdr3_nt: TGTGCCAGCAGCCCCGGACAGGGGCGGACCCAGTACTTC
j_call: TRBJ2-5
d_call: TRBD1
clone_size: few
v_call: TRBV11-3

cdr3_aa: CASRATGGTSYEQYF
cdr3_nt: TGTGCCAGCAGAGCGACAGGGGGCACCTCCTACGAGCAGTACTTC
j_call: TRBJ2-7
d_call: TRBD1
clone_size: NA
v_call: TRBV6-5

cdr3_aa: CASSGGGSQNTGELFF
cdr3_nt: TGCGCCAGCAGCGGAGGTGGGAGTCAGAACACCGGGGAGCTGTTTTTT
j_call: TRBJ2-2
d_call: NA
clone_size: few
v_call: TRBV5-1

cdr3_aa: CAWSVVPNTGELFF
cdr3_nt: TGTGCCTGGAGTGTGGTCCCTAACACCGGGGAGCTGTTTTTT
j_call: TRBJ2-2
d_call: NA
clone_size: NA
v_call: TRBV30

cdr3_aa: CATSRDKNNEQFF
cdr3_nt: TGTGCCACCAGCAGAGATAAAAACAATGAGCAGTTCTTC
j_call: TRBJ2-1
d_call: NA
clone_size: NA
v_call: TRBV15

cdr3_aa: CASSIWAGQGNNQPQHF
cdr3_nt: TGTGCCAGTAGTATTTGGGCGGGACAGGGAAACAATCAGCCCCAGCATTTT
j_call: TRBJ1-5
d_call: TRBD1
clone_size: few
v_call: TRBV19

cdr3_aa: CASSPRVGSSYEQYF
cdr3_nt: TGCGCCAGCAGCCCGAGGGTCGGGAGCTCCTACGAGCAGTACTTC
j_call: TRBJ2-7
d_call: NA
clone_size: NA
v_call: TRBV5-1

cdr3_aa: CASSARLAGSVGYTF
cdr3_nt: TGTGCCAGCAGCGCCCGGCTTGCGGGTTCGGTCGGCTACACCTTC
j_call: TRBJ1-2
d_call: NA
clone_size: once
v_call: TRBV9

cdr3_aa: CAWTRDTGELFF
cdr3_nt: TGTGCCTGGACGCGGGACACCGGGGAGCTGTTTTTT
j_call: TRBJ2-2
d_call: NA
clone_size: NA
v_call: TRBV30

cdr3_aa: CASSLGGGKDTQYF
cdr3_nt: TGCGCCAGCAGCCTGGGCGGCGGGAAGGATACGCAGTATTTT
j_call: TRBJ2-3
d_call: NA
clone_size: NA
v_call: TRBV5-1

cdr3_aa: CSVGYRGSGEKLFF
cdr3_nt: TGCAGCGTTGGCTACAGGGGTTCCGGGGAAAAACTGTTTTTT
j_call: TRBJ1-4
d_call: TRBD1
clone_size: NA
v_call: TRBV29-1

cdr3_aa: CSVYDLYEQYF
cdr3_nt: TGCAGTGTGTACGACCTGTACGAGCAGTACTTC
j_call: TRBJ2-7
d_call: NA
clone_size: once
v_call: TRBV20-1

cdr3_aa: CASSPLPTDAYEQYF
cdr3_nt: TGTGCCAGCAGCCCCCTCCCGACAGACGCCTACGAGCAGTACTTC
j_call: TRBJ2-7
d_call: NA
clone_size: NA
v_call: TRBV5-6

cdr3_aa: CASSLAVTSSDTQYF
cdr3_nt: TGCGCCAGCAGCTTGGCCGTGACTAGCTCAGATACGCAGTATTTT
j_call: TRBJ2-3
d_call: TRBD2
clone_size: NA
v_call: TRBV5-1

cdr3_aa: CASSLRQGNTDTQYF
cdr3_nt: TGCGCCAGCAGCTTGAGACAGGGTAATACAGATACGCAGTATTTT
j_call: TRBJ2-3
d_call: TRBD1
clone_size: NA
v_call: TRBV5-1

cdr3_aa: CASSERESYEQYF
cdr3_nt: TGTGCCAGCAGTGAAAGGGAGTCCTACGAGCAGTACTTC
j_call: TRBJ2-7
d_call: NA
clone_size: few
v_call: TRBV2

cdr3_aa: CSARSGGQETQYF
cdr3_nt: TGCAGCGCTCGAAGTGGGGGACAAGAGACCCAGTACTTC
j_call: TRBJ2-5
d_call: NA
clone_size: NA
v_call: TRBV29-1

cdr3_aa: CASSSGTSPSTQYF
cdr3_nt: TGCGCCAGCAGCTCAGGGACTAGTCCATCGACCCAGTACTTC
j_call: TRBJ2-5
d_call: TRBD2
clone_size: NA
v_call: TRBV5-1

cdr3_aa: CASRPSGGYGYTF
cdr3_nt: TGCGCCAGCAGACCGTCAGGGGGCTATGGCTACACCTTC
j_call: TRBJ1-2
d_call: TRBD1
clone_size: NA
v_call: TRBV4-1

cdr3_aa: CASALGLNEKLFF
cdr3_nt: TGTGCTAGTGCCCTAGGCCTTAATGAAAAACTGTTTTTT
j_call: TRBJ1-4
d_call: NA
clone_size: few
v_call: TRBV12-5

cdr3_aa: CASRPDVWAKNIQYF
cdr3_nt: TGTGCCAGCAGACCCGATGTGTGGGCCAAAAACATTCAGTACTTC
j_call: TRBJ2-4
d_call: NA
clone_size: NA
v_call: TRBV6-6

cdr3_aa: CASSGGAEAFF
cdr3_nt: TGTGCCAGCAGCGGGGGGGCTGAAGCTTTCTTT
j_call: TRBJ1-1
d_call: NA
clone_size: NA
v_call: TRBV11-2

cdr3_aa: CAWLRQASSKGGYTF
cdr3_nt: TGTGCCTGGCTCCGACAGGCGTCCTCAAAGGGGGGCTACACCTTC
j_call: TRBJ1-2
d_call: NA
clone_size: NA
v_call: TRBV30